This T cell receptor beta chain was recorded in a study of cytomegalovirus exposure and HLA in healthy donors. Study-wide results and caveats: Indistinguishable V segments, including TRBV6-2 and TRBV6-3, were excluded. A likely sequencing artifact accounted for one observed cluster of highly shared sequence variants. Reportedly, cytomegalovirus status was diagnosed with high sensitivity and specificity.

13 Jbeta primers and 60 Vbeta primers were used for the PCR. Method: immunoSEQ multiplex PCR; TCRdb's copy keeps in-frame clones and lacks some. This sample yields about 140,000 clones, of which roughly 80% are seen a single time; around 1.5% belongs to the top ten. Regarding this clone: No antigen is known for it.

Germline V CDR1 and CDR2: SGHNT, YENEEA. Trimming took off 0 bases at V and 2 bases at J, with 4 bases between the two ends. The CDR3 runs 13 residues. The chain combines TRBV11-3 with TRBJ1-2; D gene unclear. Sequencing was performed on PBMCs. The TCR originated in a female donor in good health and CMV-seronegative. The CDR3 DNA reads TGTGCCAGCAGCTTAGACGGGAACTATGGCTACACCTTC. Translated, it gives CASSLDGNYGYTF.